A single sample gave rise to the 21 T cell receptor beta chains below, sequenced in a study of blood T cell repertoires in COVID-19. Method: immunoSEQ multiplex PCR; TCRdb's copy keeps in-frame clones and lacks some. Here the sample spans 150,000 to 200,000 clones, approximately 93% being singletons. Sequencing used peripheral blood. These receptors all stem from a woman aged 60 to 75 with COVID-19, enrolled during active disease.

The chain employs TRBV6-6 and TRBJ1-5; D remains ambiguous. CDR3 length: 14 amino acids. With 0 bases removed from V and 7 bases from J, the gap between germline ends came to 10 bases. Germline V lookup: CDR1 MNHNY, CDR2 SVGAGI (reference sequence). This CDR3 is CASSYSNSGQPQHF. In nucleotides, the CDR3 is TGTGCCAGCAGTTACTCGAACAGCGGGCAGCCCCAGCATTTT.

The V gene is TRBV6-5, the J gene TRBJ2-7, with TRBD1 matching 10 bases. This CDR3 is built from 15 residues. The trim removed 6 bases at V and 4 bases at J, leaving 9 bases unmatched. Germline loops: CDR1 MNHEY, CDR2 SVGAGI. The CDR3, as DNA: TGTGCCAGCAGGACAACCGGGACAGGGGAATACGAGCAGTACTTC. This encodes CASRTTGTGEYEQYF.

This clone occurred once. The V call is TRBV6-5, the J call TRBJ1-2; D gene ambiguous. The CDR3 loop spans 16 amino acids. The V end was cut by 0 bases, the J end by 4 bases, with 15 bases between. From germline, CDR1 is MNHEY and CDR2 SVGAGI. CDR3 in amino acids: CASSYSVSSGRYGYTF. In nucleotides, the CDR3 is TGTGCCAGCAGTTACTCAGTTTCGTCAGGCCGCTATGGCTACACCTTC.

This chain links TRBV7-2 with TRBJ1-3; no reliable D call. CDR1 is SGHTA and CDR2 is FQGNSA in the germline V gene. This CDR3 has 14 residues. V lost 7 bases and J lost 0, with 10 bases in between. CDR3 nucleotide sequence: TGTGCCAGCATGGGCCGGCGCTCTGGAAACACCATATATTTT. Its protein is CASMGRRSGNTIYF.

J is TRBJ1-3 and V is TRBV5-1, with 7 bases fitting TRBD1. CDR1 and CDR2 from the germline V gene are SGHRS and YFSETQ. This CDR3 region has 17 residues. V was pared by 4 bases and J by 0 bases, with 10 bases of the junction left unmatched. CDR3 coding DNA: TGCGCCAGCAGCCCGACAGGGTACCTGAGCTCTGGAAACACCATATATTTT. It specifies CASSPTGYLSSGNTIYF.

This rearrangement joins TRBV5-1 to TRBJ1-6; 8 bases agree with TRBD1. The trim removed 4 bases at V and 4 bases at J, leaving 7 bases unmatched. CDR1 and CDR2 (germline): SGHRS, YFSETQ. The CDR3 has 16 residues. The CDR3 bases are TGCGCCAGCAGCCTGGGACAGGAGCTGTATAATTCACCCCTCCACTTT. Translated: CASSLGQELYNSPLHF. The complete variable domain, with remaining parts taken from reference TRBV5-1 and TRBJ1-6, reads KAGVTQTPRYLIKTRGQQVTLSCSPISGHRSVSWYQQTPGQGLQFLFEYFSETQRNKGNFPGRFSGRQFSNSRSEMNVSTLELGDSALYLCASSLGQELYNSPLHFGNGTRLTVT.

The chain uses TRBV12-5 and TRBJ1-1, with D perhaps TRBD1 (6 bases). This CDR3 has 12 residues. The V and J ends lost 5 bases and 11 bases respectively, with 15 bases between them. Per the germline V gene, CDR1 is LGHNT and CDR2 is FRNRAP. CDR3 in DNA: TGTGCTAGTGGTCTGAACAGGGTTGCGGCTTTCTTT. Its protein is CASGLNRVAAFF. The variable domain in full, completed from reference TRBV12-5 and TRBJ1-1, reads DARVTQTPRHKVTEMGQEVTMRCQPILGHNTVFWYRQTMMQGLELLAYFRNRAPLDDSGMPKDRFSAEMPDATLATLKIQPSEPRDSAVYFCASGLNRVAAFFGQGTRLTVV.

The rearrangement uses TRBV6-5 and TRBJ1-1; D unresolved. This CDR3 spans 13 amino acids. Per the germline V gene, CDR1 is MNHEY and CDR2 is SVGAGI. Trimming took off 4 bases at V and 4 bases at J, with 10 bases between the two ends. The CDR3 coding sequence is TGTGCCAGCAGTTTCCACCGGGGCACTGAAGCTTTCTTT. Translation gives CASSFHRGTEAFF.

This rearrangement joins TRBV30 to TRBJ1-3; 8 bases are shared with TRBD1. V shed 1 base and J 2 bases; nucleotides not matched to a gene: 4. The CDR3 loop spans 15 amino acids. Germline V gene data show CDR1 as GTSNPN and CDR2 as SVGIG (reference sequence). The CDR3 spells CAWSEGQAAGNTIYF. The CDR3 DNA sequence: TGTGCCTGGAGTGAGGGACAGGCGGCTGGAAACACCATATATTTT.

This chain connects TRBV9 to TRBJ2-5; a weak D match, TRBD1 (5 bases). Germline V CDR1 and CDR2: SGDLS, YYNGEE. The CDR3 has 15 amino acids. V was cut by 1 base and J by 0 bases, with 10 bases left in between. CDR3 region: CASSVSPGYQETQYF. Written as DNA, the CDR3 is TGTGCCAGCAGCGTATCTCCAGGGTACCAAGAGACCCAGTACTTC.

This clone occurred once. The chain couples TRBV5-8 to TRBJ1-1, with D maybe TRBD1 (5 bases). The V and J ends lost 4 bases and 0 bases respectively, with 16 bases between them. The CDR3 totals 16 residues. Germline V gene lookup returns CDR1 SGHTS and CDR2 YDEGEE. The CDR3 sequence: CASSAWSRGMNTEAFF. The CDR3 DNA sequence: TGTGCCAGCAGCGCATGGAGTAGGGGCATGAACACTGAAGCTTTCTTT.

The chain links TRBV10-3 to TRBJ1-3; D is unresolved. The CDR3 covers 19 residues. V was clipped by 4 bases and J by 0 bases, with 22 bases between them. From germline, CDR1 is ENHRY and CDR2 SYGVKD. In DNA form, the CDR3 reads TGTGCCATCAGTGCCCCCGCGGGCTTCTTCCGAGGCTCTGGAAACACCATATATTTT. Its translation: CAISAPAGFFRGSGNTIYF.

The chain joins TRBV29-1 to TRBJ2-7, with a weak D call TRBD1 (6 bases). The CDR3 consists of 14 residues. The germline V gene has CDR1 SQVTM and CDR2 ANQGSEA. The germline V and J ends were trimmed by 4 bases and 2 bases, with 15 bases remaining between them. The CDR3 here is CSVVLGANAYEQYF. The CDR3 nucleotides are TGCAGCGTTGTCTTGGGGGCAAACGCCTACGAGCAGTACTTC.

This sequence joins TRBV5-1 and TRBJ1-1; TRBD1 aligns across 8 bases. Germline values: CDR1 SGHRS, CDR2 YFSETQ. The CDR3 is 16 residues long. V trimming: 2 bases; J trimming: 1 base; junction bases outside the gene matches: 7. The CDR3 nucleotides are TGCGCCAGCAGCTTACGACAGGGGAGGGGGAACACTGAAGCTTTCTTT. Protein product: CASSLRQGRGNTEAFF.

The rearrangement links TRBV7-9 to TRBJ2-1, with D unresolved. CDR1 and CDR2 from the germline V gene are SEHNR and FQNEAQ (reference sequence). V lost 2 bases and J lost 0, with 5 bases in between. The CDR3 extends over 14 amino acids. This CDR3 is CASSLSVSYNEQFF. Written as DNA, the CDR3 is TGTGCCAGCAGCTTAAGCGTCTCCTACAATGAGCAGTTCTTC.

This rearrangement joins TRBV9 to TRBJ1-1; 7 bases are a match to TRBD1. CDR1 is SGDLS and CDR2 is YYNGEE in the germline V gene. Losses at the gene ends were 6 bases for V and 2 bases for J; bases not matched to a gene: 10. The CDR3 has 15 residues. The CDR3 is CASNDPTGANTEAFF. CDR3 sequence (DNA): TGTGCCAGCAACGACCCTACAGGGGCAAACACTGAAGCTTTCTTT.

This chain links TRBV5-6 with TRBJ2-7, with 7 nucleotides matching TRBD1. CDR1 and CDR2 from the germline V gene are SGHDT and YYEEEE. The ends lost 0 bases at V and 7 bases at J; junction bases unmatched: 7. The CDR3 loop spans 14 amino acids. The DNA for the CDR3 is TGTGCCAGCAGCTTGGGACAGGGTAGGAGGGAGCAGTACTTC. This gives the protein CASSLGQGRREQYF.

The CDR3 nucleotides are TGTGCCAGCAGCGAATACTCGACTAGCGGAAAAGAGACCCAGTACTTC. It translates to CASSEYSTSGKETQYF. The V and J genes are TRBV5-4 and TRBJ2-5, with 9 positions matching TRBD2. V lost 4 bases to trimming and J lost 3 bases; unmatched junction nucleotides: 10. Germline V gene sequence: CDR1 SGHNT, CDR2 YYREEE (reference sequence). The CDR3 spans 16 residues. The variable domain in full, completed from reference TRBV5-4 and TRBJ2-5, reads ETGVTQSPTHLIKTRGQQVTLRCSSQSGHNTVSWYQQALGQGPQFIFQYYREEENGRGNFPPRFSGLQFPNYSSELNVNALELDDSALYLCASSEYSTSGKETQYFGPGTRLLVL.

This sequence joins TRBV12-3 or TRBV12-4 and TRBJ1-1; 8 bases fit TRBD1. The V and J ends lost 4 bases and 10 bases, in that order; junction bases with no gene match: 8. The CDR3 length is 13 residues. Here the CDR3 DNA reads TGTGCCAGCAGTTGGGAGGGGACAGGCCCAGCTTTCTTT. Translated: CASSWEGTGPAFF.

J is TRBJ1-1 and V is TRBV12-5; possible D gene TRBD1, 5 bases. CDR3 length: 13 residues. Germline V gene data show CDR1 as LGHNT and CDR2 as FRNRAP. Between the trimmed V and J ends, which lost 5 bases and 2 bases, there was a span of 9 bases. CDR3 sequence reads: CASGRDSNTEAFF. Written as DNA, the CDR3 is TGTGCTAGTGGTCGCGACAGTAACACTGAAGCTTTCTTT.

This clone was observed a single time. For the CDR3, the DNA is TGCGCCAGCAGCGGACATCCGAGACCGGGCGTTGAGCAGTTCTTC. Protein product: CASSGHPRPGVEQFF. The rearrangement links TRBV5-1 to TRBJ2-1; D is perhaps TRBD1 (5 bases). This CDR3 spans 15 amino acids. In germline, CDR1 is SGHRS, CDR2 YFSETQ. V was trimmed by 4 bases and J by 9 bases, leaving 20 bases between them.